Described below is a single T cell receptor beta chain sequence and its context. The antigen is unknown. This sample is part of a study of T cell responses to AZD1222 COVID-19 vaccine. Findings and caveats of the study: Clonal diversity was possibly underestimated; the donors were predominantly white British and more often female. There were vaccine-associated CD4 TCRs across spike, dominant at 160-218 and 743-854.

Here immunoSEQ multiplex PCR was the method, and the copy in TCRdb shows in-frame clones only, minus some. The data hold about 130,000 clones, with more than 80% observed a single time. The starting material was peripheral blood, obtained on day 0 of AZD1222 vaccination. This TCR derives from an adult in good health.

The DNA of the CDR3 is TGTGCCAGTAGTATAGATCCGCGGGACACCTACGAGCAGTACTTC. It codes for CASSIDPRDTYEQYF. The chain carries TRBV19 and TRBJ2-7; TRBD1 or TRBD2 may be the D gene (6 bases each). V shed 0 bases and J shed 2 bases, with 11 bases lying between them. Germline lookup yields CDR1 LNHDA and CDR2 SQIVND (reference sequence). This CDR3 spans 15 amino acids.